A selection of T cell receptor beta chains follows, all from one sample in a study of blood T cell repertoires in COVID-19. The method was immunoSEQ multiplex PCR; TCRdb's version includes in-frame clones alone and lacks a portion of them. The table lists 120,000 or so clones, over 65% of them singletons. Sequenced sample: peripheral blood. Every receptor here comes from an elderly woman with acute or convalescent COVID-19. Each CDR3 is given with its conserved first and last residue. The D gene is left open where the match is weak. Clone size appears in some rows only: once, few, many, or a class for an expanded clone.

TGTGCCAGCAGTTTATCCGCGGGGGGGGCGGTCCAAGAGACCCAGTACTTC | CASSLSAGGAVQETQYF | TRBD2 | 17 | TRBJ2-5 | TRBV27 | few
TGCAGCGTTGAGTCTGGGGGCCCCTACAATGAGCAGTTCTTC | CSVESGGPYNEQFF | NA | 14 | TRBJ2-1 | TRBV29-1 | NA
TGTGCCAGCAGGCCCGTGGGACTAGCGGGGAACGAGCAGTACTTC | CASRPVGLAGNEQYF | TRBD2 | 15 | TRBJ2-7 | TRBV2 | NA
TGTGCCACCAGTGACCCCGGGACTAATCCGGGCACAGATACGCAGTATTTT | CATSDPGTNPGTDTQYF | TRBD2 | 17 | TRBJ2-3 | TRBV24-1 | once
TGTGCCAGCAGTTACATCCAGGGACAAGAGACCCAGTACTTC | CASSYIQGQETQYF | NA | 14 | TRBJ2-5 | TRBV6-2/TRBV6-3 | NA
TGTGCCAGCAGCCGATACGGGGTAGGAGCCGGGGAGCTGTTTTTT | CASSRYGVGAGELFF | NA | 15 | TRBJ2-2 | TRBV9 | few
TGTGCCAGCAGTCGCACCCTGACAGGGGGCGCTTATCAGCCCCAGCATTTT | CASSRTLTGGAYQPQHF | TRBD1 | 17 | TRBJ1-5 | TRBV28 | NA
TGTGCCAGCAGCCTATCAGGTTTTACTAATGAAAAACTGTTTTTT | CASSLSGFTNEKLFF | NA | 15 | TRBJ1-4 | TRBV7-9 | NA
TGTGCAAGTCGCTCTCCCCCAGCGGCAGGGAGGGATTCACCCCTCCACTTT | CASRSPPAAGRDSPLHF | NA | 17 | TRBJ1-6 | TRBV12-2 | once
TGTGCCACGGTCACCACCTTAGCGGGGGCGAACACCGGGGAGCTGTTTTTT | CATVTTLAGANTGELFF | TRBD2 | 17 | TRBJ2-2 | TRBV10-3 | NA
TGCGCCAGCAGCTTGGGGACAGCGCCCAGGTACGAGCAGTACTTC | CASSLGTAPRYEQYF | NA | 15 | TRBJ2-7 | TRBV5-1 | NA
TGTGCCAGCAGTCCCAGGACTAGAATAGGGTCTGGCTACACCTTC | CASSPRTRIGSGYTF | NA | 15 | TRBJ1-2 | TRBV25-1 | NA
TGTGCCAGTAGTCCGGAGGGGGCTGGGATAGGGCAGTATTTT | CASSPEGAGIGQYF | NA | 14 | TRBJ2-3 | TRBV19 | NA
TGTGCCAGCAGCCGAACAGGGGCGTCGGGCTATGGCTACACCTTC | CASSRTGASGYGYTF | TRBD1 | 15 | TRBJ1-2 | TRBV7-9 | NA
TGTGCCAGCAGTTTCTCGGGGGAGAGCTATGGCTACACCTTC | CASSFSGESYGYTF | NA | 14 | TRBJ1-2 | TRBV28 | NA
TGTGCCAGCAGCTTTTCAGGGGACTATGGCTACACCTTC | CASSFSGDYGYTF | NA | 13 | TRBJ1-2 | TRBV7-9 | once
TGCGCCAGCAGCTTGACTAGCGGGGGTGGGGAGACCCAGTACTTC | CASSLTSGGGETQYF | TRBD2 | 15 | TRBJ2-5 | TRBV5-1 | NA
TGCGCCAGCAGCCAAGAGGGTTACAGTACTCACTTTTCCTATGGCTACACCTTC | CASSQEGYSTHFSYGYTF | NA | 18 | TRBJ1-2 | TRBV4-1 | few
TGTGCCAGCAGCCAAGTGGGGGGAGAAACTGAAGCTTTCTTT | CASSQVGGETEAFF | NA | 14 | TRBJ1-1 | TRBV3-1/TRBV3-2 | NA
TGTGCCAGTAGTATCCCCCGGACTGGGAGATCTGCGGCCAACGTCCTGACTTTC | CASSIPRTGRSAANVLTF | NA | 18 | TRBJ2-6 | TRBV19 | NA
TGTGCTAGTGGTTCACCCCCGGGACAGGGAACCCTCATGAACACTGAAGCTTTCTTT | CASGSPPGQGTLMNTEAFF | TRBD1 | 19 | TRBJ1-1 | TRBV12-5 | NA
TGTGCCAGCGGGGCTAGGGCCTTACAAGAGACCCAGTACTTC | CASGARALQETQYF | NA | 14 | TRBJ2-5 | TRBV7-2 | many
TGTGCCAGCTCACCCACAGGGGGCGACCGACGAAACACCATATATTTT | CASSPTGGDRRNTIYF | TRBD1 | 16 | TRBJ1-3 | TRBV18 | NA
TGTGCCAGCAGCTTGGCCGTACGACAGGGGATCTCACCCCTCCACTTT | CASSLAVRQGISPLHF | TRBD1 | 16 | TRBJ1-6 | TRBV5-5 | NA
TGTGCCAGCAGCCAAGGAGACAGTCCCTCCTACGAGCAGTACTTC | CASSQGDSPSYEQYF | NA | 15 | TRBJ2-7 | TRBV4-2 | once
TGTGCCAGCAGTGCAGCCTTGGACAGTTATAGCAATCAGCCCCAGCATTTT | CASSAALDSYSNQPQHF | NA | 17 | TRBJ1-5 | TRBV2 | once
TGTGCCAGCAGCTTTCGACTAGCGGGGGGGAATGAGCAGTTCTTC | CASSFRLAGGNEQFF | TRBD2 | 15 | TRBJ2-1 | TRBV13 | NA
TGTGCCAGAAATGGACTCTCTCCTAACTATGGCTACACCTTC | CARNGLSPNYGYTF | NA | 14 | TRBJ1-2 | TRBV30 | NA
TGTGCCAGCAGCTTGGCGGGGGGAAACACCGGGGAGCTGTTTTTT | CASSLAGGNTGELFF | TRBD2 | 15 | TRBJ2-2 | TRBV5-4 | few
TGTGCCAGCAGCCAAGAAATGGTACGCCGGGGTCAGCCCCAGCATTTT | CASSQEMVRRGQPQHF | NA | 16 | TRBJ1-5 | TRBV14 | NA
TGTGCCAGCAGTGAAGACAGGGGTACCTACGAGCAGTACTTC | CASSEDRGTYEQYF | TRBD1 | 14 | TRBJ2-7 | TRBV6-1 | NA
TGTGCCAGCAGCTTAGGAAGGGGACAGGGACAGTATTTT | CASSLGRGQGQYF | TRBD1 | 13 | TRBJ2-3 | TRBV7-2 | NA
TGTGCCAGCAGCCCCGGACAGGGTTATGTTATTAACTATGGCTACACCTTC | CASSPGQGYVINYGYTF | TRBD1 | 17 | TRBJ1-2 | TRBV7-9 | NA
TGTGCCAGCAGCACCGGACAGGGTAACTATGGCTACACCTTC | CASSTGQGNYGYTF | TRBD1 | 14 | TRBJ1-2 | TRBV3-1/TRBV3-2 | NA
TGTGCCAGCAGTACCCGGGACAGGGGGTTTCTGACCCAGTACTTC | CASSTRDRGFLTQYF | TRBD1 | 15 | TRBJ2-5 | TRBV6-6 | once
TGCGCCAGCAGCCAAGCAGGGAGGCTAGAGGAGACCCAGTACTTC | CASSQAGRLEETQYF | NA | 15 | TRBJ2-5 | TRBV4-1 | NA
TGTGCCAGCAGCTTTGGACTAGCTCTGTTCTTC | CASSFGLALFF | TRBD2 | 11 | TRBJ2-1 | TRBV7-9 | NA
TGCGCCAGCAGCCTAGCGGGGGGTGACGATACGCAGTATTTT | CASSLAGGDDTQYF | TRBD2 | 14 | TRBJ2-3 | TRBV5-1 | NA
TGCGCCAGCAGCTTGGAGGGACTAGGGTACCAAGAGACCCAGTACTTC | CASSLEGLGYQETQYF | TRBD2 | 16 | TRBJ2-5 | TRBV5-1 | NA
TGCGCCAGCAGCCAAGATTCGGCTAGTGATCTAAACATTCAGTACTTC | CASSQDSASDLNIQYF | NA | 16 | TRBJ2-4 | TRBV4-3 | NA
TGTGCCACCAGTGCGGGGGTAGGCACAGATACGCAGTATTTT | CATSAGVGTDTQYF | NA | 14 | TRBJ2-3 | TRBV24-1 | once
TGTGCCAGCAGCCCCGGGACTAGCGGGAACTCTGGGGCCAACGTCCTGACTTTC | CASSPGTSGNSGANVLTF | TRBD2 | 18 | TRBJ2-6 | TRBV5-4 | NA
TGTGCCATCCAGGACAGTTATCAATACTATGGCTACACCTTC | CAIQDSYQYYGYTF | NA | 14 | TRBJ1-2 | TRBV7-9 | NA
TGTGCCAGCAGCCAACCGGGACTAGCGGGGGGAAATACGCAGTATTTT | CASSQPGLAGGNTQYF | TRBD2 | 16 | TRBJ2-3 | TRBV3-1/TRBV3-2 | NA
TGTGCCAGCAGCTTAGCGACAGGGTTGGATGAGCAGTTCTTC | CASSLATGLDEQFF | TRBD1 | 14 | TRBJ2-1 | TRBV7-2 | few
TGTGCCAGCAGTTTCTCCAGGGTGGGCTATGGCTACACCTTC | CASSFSRVGYGYTF | NA | 14 | TRBJ1-2 | TRBV28 | once
TGTGCCAGCAGCTTGGTCGGGATATCTGAAGCTTTCTTT | CASSLVGISEAFF | NA | 13 | TRBJ1-1 | TRBV11-1 | NA
TGTGCCAGCAGTGACAGGGGGCCTGGGGAGCAGTTCTTC | CASSDRGPGEQFF | TRBD1 | 13 | TRBJ2-1 | TRBV6-1 | NA
TGTGCCAGCAGCCGAGGGACTAGCGGGAGTTTAGGTGAGCAGTTCTTC | CASSRGTSGSLGEQFF | TRBD2 | 16 | TRBJ2-1 | TRBV3-1/TRBV3-2 | NA
TGTGCCAGCAGTTTTCTTAGACAAACCCAAGAGACCCAGTACTTC | CASSFLRQTQETQYF | NA | 15 | TRBJ2-5 | TRBV27 | many
TGTGCCAGTAGTACGACAGGGTTGAGCTCTGGGGCCAACGTCCTGACTTTC | CASSTTGLSSGANVLTF | TRBD1 | 17 | TRBJ2-6 | TRBV19 | few
TGTGCCAGCATCAGACTAGCGGGGCTCGATACGCAGTATTTT | CASIRLAGLDTQYF | TRBD2 | 14 | TRBJ2-3 | TRBV13 | NA
TGTGCCAGCAGTCCAGAGGGACATATGACCTATAATTCACCCCTCCACTTT | CASSPEGHMTYNSPLHF | NA | 17 | TRBJ1-6 | TRBV28 | NA
TGTGCCAGCAGCTTAGATCCCAGGGGCCCCGAGCTCGGGAATCAAGAGACCCAGTACTTC | CASSLDPRGPELGNQETQYF | NA | 20 | TRBJ2-5 | TRBV7-6 | NA
TGTGCCAGCAGCCAAGATTTGGCTAGCGGCTCCTACAATGAGCAGTTCTTC | CASSQDLASGSYNEQFF | TRBD2 | 17 | TRBJ2-1 | TRBV3-1/TRBV3-2 | few
TGTGCCAGTACTGCGCAGGGTTCTACCGGGGAGCTGTTTTTT | CASTAQGSTGELFF | NA | 14 | TRBJ2-2 | TRBV19 | NA
TGTGCCAGCAGCTTAAATACCGGGAACACCATATATTTT | CASSLNTGNTIYF | NA | 13 | TRBJ1-3 | TRBV7-9 | NA
TGTGCCATAAGGGGGGAGGGTGAGCAGTTCTTC | CAIRGEGEQFF | NA | 11 | TRBJ2-1 | TRBV12-3/TRBV12-4 | NA
TGTGCCAGTAGTATAGATTATTCCGGGGAGCTGTTTTTT | CASSIDYSGELFF | NA | 13 | TRBJ2-2 | TRBV19 | NA
TGTGCCAGCAGCCAAGGGGGACAGGGGGCCAGTCAGCCCCAGCATTTT | CASSQGGQGASQPQHF | TRBD1 | 16 | TRBJ1-5 | TRBV3-1/TRBV3-2 | once